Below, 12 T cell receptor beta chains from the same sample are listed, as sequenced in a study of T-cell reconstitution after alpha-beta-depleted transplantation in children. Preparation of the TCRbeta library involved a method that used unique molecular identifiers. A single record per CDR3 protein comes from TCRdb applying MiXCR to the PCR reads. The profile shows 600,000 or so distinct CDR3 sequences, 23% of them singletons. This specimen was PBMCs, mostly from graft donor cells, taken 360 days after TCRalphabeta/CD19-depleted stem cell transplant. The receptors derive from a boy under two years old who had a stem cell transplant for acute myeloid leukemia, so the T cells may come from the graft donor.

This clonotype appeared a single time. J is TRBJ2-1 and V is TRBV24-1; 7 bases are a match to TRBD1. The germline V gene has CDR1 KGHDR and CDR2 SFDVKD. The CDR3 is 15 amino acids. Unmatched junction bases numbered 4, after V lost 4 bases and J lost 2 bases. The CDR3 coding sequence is TGTGCCACCAGTGAAGCAGGGGGTCCCTACAATGAGCAGTTCTTC. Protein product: CATSEAGGPYNEQFF.

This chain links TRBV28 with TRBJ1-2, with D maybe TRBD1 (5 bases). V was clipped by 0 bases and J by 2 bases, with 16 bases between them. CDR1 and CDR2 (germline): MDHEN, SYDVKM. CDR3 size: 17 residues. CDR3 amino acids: CASSLWGRDPKNYGYTF. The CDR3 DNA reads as TGTGCCAGCAGTTTATGGGGCCGGGACCCGAAAAACTATGGCTACACCTTC.

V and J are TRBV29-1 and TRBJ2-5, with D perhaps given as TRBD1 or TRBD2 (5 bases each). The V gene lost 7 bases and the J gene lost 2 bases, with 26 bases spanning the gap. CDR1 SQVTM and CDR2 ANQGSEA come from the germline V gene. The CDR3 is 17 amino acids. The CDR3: CSALVLRQSGEQETQYF. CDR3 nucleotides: TGCAGCGCCCTCGTACTAAGACAGTCCGGGGAACAAGAGACCCAGTACTTC.

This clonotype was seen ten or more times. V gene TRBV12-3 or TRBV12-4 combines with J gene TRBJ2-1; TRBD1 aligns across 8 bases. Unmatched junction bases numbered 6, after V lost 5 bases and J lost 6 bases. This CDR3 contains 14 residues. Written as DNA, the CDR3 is TGTGCCAGCAGTACCCCGGACAGGGTCAATGAGCAGTTCTTC. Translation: CASSTPDRVNEQFF.

The CDR3 sequence: CASSLTGGLRNIQYF. Here the CDR3 DNA reads TGTGCCAGCAGCTTAACGGGGGGGCTCAGAAACATTCAGTACTTC. J is TRBJ2-4 and V is TRBV13, with 8 bases lining up with TRBD2. The CDR3 contains 15 residues. Germline V CDR1 and CDR2: PRHDT, FYEKMQ (reference sequence). The V segment lost 2 bases and the J segment 6 bases; nucleotides outside the gene matches: 6. Looking up the rest from reference TRBV13 and TRBJ2-4 gives the full variable domain: AAGVIQSPRHLIKEKRETATLKCYPIPRHDTVYWYQQGPGQDPQFLISFYEKMQSDKGSIPDRFSAQQFSDYHSELNMSSLELGDSALYFCASSLTGGLRNIQYFGAGTRLSVL.

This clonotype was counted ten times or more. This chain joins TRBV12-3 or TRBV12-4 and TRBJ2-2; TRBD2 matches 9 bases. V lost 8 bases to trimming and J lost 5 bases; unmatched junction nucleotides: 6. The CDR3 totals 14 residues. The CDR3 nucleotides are TGTGCCAGCGGGCGGGGGGGATTTACCGGGGAGCTGTTTTTT. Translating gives CASGRGGFTGELFF.

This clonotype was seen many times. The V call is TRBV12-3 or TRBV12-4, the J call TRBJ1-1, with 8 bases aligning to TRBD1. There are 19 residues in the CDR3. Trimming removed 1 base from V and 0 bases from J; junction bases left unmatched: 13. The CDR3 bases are TGTGCCAGCAGTTTAGGAAAGAACAGGGGGAGGATGATGAACACTGAAGCTTTCTTT. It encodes CASSLGKNRGRMMNTEAFF.

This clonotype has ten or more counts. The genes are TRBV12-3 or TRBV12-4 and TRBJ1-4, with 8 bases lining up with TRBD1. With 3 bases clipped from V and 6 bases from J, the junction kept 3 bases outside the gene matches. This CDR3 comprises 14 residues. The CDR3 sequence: CASSFQGADEKLFF. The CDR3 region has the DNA TGTGCCAGCAGTTTCCAGGGGGCTGATGAAAAACTGTTTTTT.

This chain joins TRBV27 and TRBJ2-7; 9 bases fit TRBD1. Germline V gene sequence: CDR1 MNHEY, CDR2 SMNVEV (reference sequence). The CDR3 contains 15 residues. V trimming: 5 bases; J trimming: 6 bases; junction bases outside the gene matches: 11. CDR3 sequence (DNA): TGTGCCAGCAGTAGGGACAGGGCCAACTTGGGCGAGCAGTACGTC. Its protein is CASSRDRANLGEQYV.

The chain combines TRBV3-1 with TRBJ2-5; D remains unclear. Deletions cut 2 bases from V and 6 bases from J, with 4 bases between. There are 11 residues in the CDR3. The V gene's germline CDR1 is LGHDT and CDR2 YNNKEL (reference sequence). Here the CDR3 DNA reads TGTGCCAGCAGCCAAAAGAAGACCCAGTACTTC. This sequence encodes CASSQKKTQYF.

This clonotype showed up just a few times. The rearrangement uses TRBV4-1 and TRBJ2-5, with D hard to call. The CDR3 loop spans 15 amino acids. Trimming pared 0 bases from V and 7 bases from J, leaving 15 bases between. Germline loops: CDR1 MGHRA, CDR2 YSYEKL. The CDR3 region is CASSQDLGTSRTQYF. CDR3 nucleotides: TGCGCCAGCAGCCAAGATCTTGGCACCTCAAGGACCCAGTACTTC.

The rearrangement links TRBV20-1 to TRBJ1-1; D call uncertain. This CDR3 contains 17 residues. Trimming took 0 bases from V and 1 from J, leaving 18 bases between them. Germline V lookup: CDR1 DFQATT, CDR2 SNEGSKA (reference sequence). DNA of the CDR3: TGCAGTGCTAGAGATAGTATCATCCGGGGTGAGAACACTGAAGCTTTCTTT. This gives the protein CSARDSIIRGENTEAFF.